This is a list of T cell receptor beta chains from one sample in a study of cytomegalovirus exposure and HLA in healthy donors. Sequenced by immunoSEQ multiplex PCR; TCRdb stores in-frame clones only, minus some. The sample has 150,000 to 200,000 clones; 65% to 85% are singletons. Input material: PBMCs. The receptor set was obtained from a woman under 40 in good health and CMV-seropositive. The CDR3 runs from the conserved cysteine through the conserved F or W. The D gene is left open where the match is weak. Part of the rows lack a size; the others show once, few, many or a class for expanded clones.

abundance,j_gene,v_gene,d_gene,CDR3nt,CDR3aa
NA,TRBJ2-7,TRBV9,NA,TGTGCCAGCAGCGCTGGGGGGGGGCTGTACGAGCAGTACTTC,CASSAGGGLYEQYF
NA,TRBJ1-4,TRBV9,TRBD1,TGTGCCAGCAGCCCACGACAGGGAGACGAACTTGCAACTAATGAAAAACTGTTTTTT,CASSPRQGDELATNEKLFF
few,TRBJ1-2,TRBV2,NA,TGTGCCAGCACCTTGCGGGGGGCGCAAGGCTACACCTTC,CASTLRGAQGYTF
NA,TRBJ2-4,TRBV5-1,TRBD1,TGCGCCAGCAGCACATCCGGGACAGGCGTGTTTGACAAAAACATTCAGTACTTC,CASSTSGTGVFDKNIQYF
NA,TRBJ1-1,TRBV21-1,NA,TGTGCCAGCAAAAAAAGGGGGGGCACTGAAGCTTTCTTT,CASKKRGGTEAFF
NA,TRBJ2-2,TRBV5-1,NA,TGCGCCAGCAGCTTCCAGGGTGCGAACACCGGGGAGCTGTTTTTT,CASSFQGANTGELFF
NA,TRBJ2-1,TRBV2,TRBD1,TGTGCCAGCAGTGAATCAAGGGGGCGGTACAATGAGCAGTTCTTC,CASSESRGRYNEQFF
NA,TRBJ2-3,TRBV14,TRBD2,TGTGCCAGCAGCCAAGATCCCCTTCCCCGGGGGGGGAACACAGATACGCAGTATTTT,CASSQDPLPRGGNTDTQYF
NA,TRBJ2-7,TRBV15,TRBD1,TGTGCCACCAGCAGAGCCGGGACAGGGCCTTACGAGCAGTACTTC,CATSRAGTGPYEQYF
NA,TRBJ1-4,TRBV10-3,TRBD1,TGTGCCATCAGGGAAGGGACAGCCCAAAAACTGTTTTTT,CAIREGTAQKLFF
NA,TRBJ1-5,TRBV7-9,NA,TGTGCCAGCAGCTCGACACAGATTAATCAGCCCCAGCATTTT,CASSSTQINQPQHF
few,TRBJ2-7,TRBV6-5,TRBD2,TGTGCCAGCAGTATGATAGCGGGGGAACTCTACGAGCAGTACTTC,CASSMIAGELYEQYF
NA,TRBJ1-2,TRBV6-5,NA,TGTGCCAGCCTTAGGACTCCGACAACCTATGGCTACACCTTC,CASLRTPTTYGYTF
NA,TRBJ2-1,TRBV9,TRBD2,TGTGCCAGCAGCTTAACCCTAGCGGGGAGCTCCTACAATGAGCAGTTCTTC,CASSLTLAGSSYNEQFF
NA,TRBJ2-3,TRBV4-3,TRBD2,TGCGCCAGCAGCAAGGGACTAGCGGGGGGTACAGATACGCAGTATTTT,CASSKGLAGGTDTQYF
NA,TRBJ2-7,TRBV7-6,TRBD2,TGTGCCAGCAGCTTAGACCTAGCGGGCACCTACGAGCAGTACTTC,CASSLDLAGTYEQYF
NA,TRBJ1-1,TRBV7-2,TRBD1,TGTGCCAGCAGCTTACAGGGGGGTCAAACTGAGGCTTTCTTT,CASSLQGGQTEAFF
NA,TRBJ1-2,TRBV6-1,NA,TGTGCCAGCAGTGAGGACAAATATGGCTACACCTTC,CASSEDKYGYTF
few,TRBJ1-2,TRBV6-5,TRBD1,TGTGCCAGCAGTCGGGGGACAGCCTCTAACTATGGCTACACCTTC,CASSRGTASNYGYTF
NA,TRBJ1-2,TRBV19,NA,TGTGCCAGTGGCTCAGTTGGCTACACCTTC,CASGSVGYTF
NA,TRBJ1-5,TRBV6-5,NA,TGTGCCAGCAGTTACTCGGGTGCGGGGGATTGGCCCCAGCATTTT,CASSYSGAGDWPQHF
NA,TRBJ2-7,TRBV25-1,NA,TGTGCCAGCAGTCGGCGGTACGAGCAGTACTTC,CASSRRYEQYF
NA,TRBJ1-1,TRBV7-2,NA,TGTGCCAGCAGCTTAGCGGAGGGGAACACTGAAGCTTTCTTT,CASSLAEGNTEAFF
few,TRBJ1-3,TRBV6-1,NA,TGTGCCAGCAGTGATGGGTCAGGTGGAAACACCATATATTTT,CASSDGSGGNTIYF
NA,TRBJ2-2,TRBV11-2,NA,TGTGCCAGCAGCTTAGAGGGGCCGAGACGGCTGAACACCGGGGAGCTGTTTTTT,CASSLEGPRRLNTGELFF
NA,TRBJ2-1,TRBV19,TRBD2,TGTGCCAGTAGTATCAGGACTAGCGGGACCAATGAGCAGTTCTTC,CASSIRTSGTNEQFF
NA,TRBJ1-2,TRBV19,NA,TGTGCCAGCCGGGACACCCCATCTTATGGCTACACCTTC,CASRDTPSYGYTF
NA,TRBJ1-5,TRBV27,NA,TGTGCCAGCAGTCCGATGTTAAAAGCACCGAACCAGCATTTT,CASSPMLKAPNQHF
NA,TRBJ2-1,TRBV12-5,NA,TGTGCTAGTGCCTATTCCCTCAATGAGCAGTTCTTC,CASAYSLNEQFF
once,TRBJ2-5,TRBV6-5,NA,TGTGCCAGCAGTTATTTCGGACAGATAGAAGAGACCCAGTACTTC,CASSYFGQIEETQYF
NA,TRBJ2-7,TRBV25-1,NA,TGTGCCAGCAGGGAAACAGGTACCGCCTCCTACGAGCAGTACTTC,CASRETGTASYEQYF
NA,TRBJ2-7,TRBV27,NA,TGTGCCAGTGGGAGGCGGGGTGAGCAGTACTTC,CASGRRGEQYF
NA,TRBJ1-1,TRBV7-9,NA,TGTGCCAGCAGCTTGTCTGTGAACACTGAAGCTTTCTTT,CASSLSVNTEAFF
few,TRBJ1-3,TRBV7-2,NA,TGTGCCAGCAGCTTAGTAGGAGGGGTTTCTGGAAACACCATATATTTT,CASSLVGGVSGNTIYF
NA,TRBJ2-3,TRBV5-1,TRBD2,TGCGCCAGCAGCTTGGGACTAGCGGCGGATACGCAGTATTTT,CASSLGLAADTQYF
medium-sized,TRBJ2-7,TRBV11-2,NA,TGTGCCAGCAGCCCAAGGACAGAGAGAATCTACGAGCAGTACTTC,CASSPRTERIYEQYF
NA,TRBJ1-2,TRBV5-1,TRBD1,TGCGCCAGCAGCTGGTCCGGGACAGGCGCTTATGGCTACACCTTC,CASSWSGTGAYGYTF
NA,TRBJ1-2,TRBV5-4,NA,TGTGCCAGCATAGGCGGGGGGACTAACTATGGCTACACCTTC,CASIGGGTNYGYTF
NA,TRBJ1-1,TRBV5-1,TRBD1,TGCGCCAGCAGCAAAGGGACAGCGAACACTGAAGCTTTCTTT,CASSKGTANTEAFF
few,TRBJ1-1,TRBV5-4,TRBD1,TGTGCCAGCATGGGACAGGGAAACACTGAAGCTTTCTTT,CASMGQGNTEAFF
NA,TRBJ2-7,TRBV11-2,TRBD2,TGTGCCAGCAGCTTAGACCCCTCCGGGACTAGCGGGAGGGCCCCCTACGAGCAGTACTTC,CASSLDPSGTSGRAPYEQYF
NA,TRBJ1-4,TRBV18,NA,TGTGCCAGCTCATCCAGGGGTACAACTAATGAAAAACTGTTTTTT,CASSSRGTTNEKLFF
NA,TRBJ2-7,TRBV19,TRBD1,TGTGCCAGTAGTATAGTAGGGACAGGGAGCTACGAGCAGTACTTC,CASSIVGTGSYEQYF
once,TRBJ2-1,TRBV19,TRBD2,TGTGCCAGGGCTCCTAGCGGGAGGGGGCCCTACAATGAGCAGTTCTTC,CARAPSGRGPYNEQFF
once,TRBJ2-1,TRBV28,TRBD1,TGTGCCAGCCAATTGGGACAGCTCAATGAGCAGTTCTTC,CASQLGQLNEQFF
NA,TRBJ2-1,TRBV5-4,TRBD2,TGTGCCAGCAGCTTGGGAACTAGCGGGAGAGGGGAGCAGTTCTTC,CASSLGTSGRGEQFF
NA,TRBJ1-6,TRBV5-1,NA,TGCGCCAGCAGCCTAGGATTAGTAATTGATTCACCCCTCCACTTT,CASSLGLVIDSPLHF
NA,TRBJ2-7,TRBV2,NA,TGTGCCAGCAGGAGGCCCTTACTAGACGAGCAGTACTTC,CASRRPLLDEQYF
NA,TRBJ2-6,TRBV2,NA,TGTGCCAGCACGAGCTCTGGGGCCAACGTCCTGACTTTC,CASTSSGANVLTF